Shown below are 27 T cell receptor beta chains from a single sample sequenced in a study of cytomegalovirus exposure and HLA in healthy donors (dated by TCRdb to 2016 to 2017). Receptors were amplified or captured by the immunoSEQ multiplex PCR assay. For the multiplex PCR, a mixture combining 60 forward primers for TCR Vbeta segments and 13 reverse primers for TCR Jbeta segments was used. Here the immuneACCESS table is served through TCRdb, limited to in-frame sequences with V and J called. Missing clones are a known gap in these copies; in checked studies unresolved V genes cover under half, and the rest lacks a known reason. For this sample the table gives around 130,000 clones, of which around 9% were detected only once. 4.5% to 6% of the sample rests with the top ten. Sequencing was performed on PBMCs. The receptors here all came from a man in his forties in good health and CMV-seronegative.

This clone has only a few counts. The CDR3 region is CASSIRADSGYTF. Here the CDR3 DNA reads TGTGCCAGCAGTATCAGGGCGGACAGTGGCTACACCTTC. The V gene is TRBV2, the J gene TRBJ1-2, with D tentatively TRBD1 (6 bases). Trimming took off 5 bases at V and 7 bases at J, with 14 bases between the two ends. CDR3 length: 13 amino acids. Germline lookup yields CDR1 SNHLY and CDR2 FYNNEI.

DNA of the CDR3: TGTGCCAGCAGCTTAACAGGCCCTGGAAACACCATATATTTT. Amino acid sequence: CASSLTGPGNTIYF. The chain is built from TRBV7-9 and TRBJ1-3; D possibly corresponds to TRBD1 (5 bases). The CDR3 is made up of 14 amino acids. Germline loops: CDR1 SEHNR, CDR2 FQNEAQ (reference sequence). Between the trimmed V and J ends, which lost 2 bases and 2 bases, there was a span of 7 bases.

The chain links TRBV18 to TRBJ1-1; D remains ambiguous. Germline V CDR1 and CDR2: KGHSH, LQKENI. The CDR3 covers 13 residues. The V end lost 3 bases, the J end lost 1 base, and 6 bases lay between the germline ends. The CDR3 DNA follows: TGTGCCAGCTCACCCGTGGCGAACACTGAAGCTTTCTTT. This gives the protein CASSPVANTEAFF.

The chain employs TRBV9 and TRBJ2-2; TRBD2 agrees at 8 bases. There are 17 residues in the CDR3. V lost 1 base and J lost 7; bases outside the gene matches: 12. Germline V gene data show CDR1 as SGDLS and CDR2 as YYNGEE. The CDR3 loop reads CASSVFLWRRGVGELFF. The CDR3 DNA reads TGTGCCAGCAGCGTATTCCTTTGGCGGCGGGGGGTCGGGGAGCTGTTTTTT.

This chain links TRBV4-3 with TRBJ1-5; D is ambiguous. The germline V gene has CDR1 LGHNA and CDR2 YSLEER. This CDR3 contains 14 residues. Deletions cut 4 bases from V and 7 bases from J, with 14 bases between. The CDR3 sequence is CASSRGLEGQPQHF. The CDR3 DNA sequence: TGCGCCAGCAGCCGAGGACTTGAAGGACAGCCCCAGCATTTT.

In its sample, this clone was seen a few times. V is TRBV7-9 and J is TRBJ1-6; the match to TRBD1 covers 7 bases. This CDR3 is 13 amino acids long. Germline trimming cut 5 bases from V and 9 bases from J; bases unmatched to any gene: 4. Germline loops: CDR1 SEHNR, CDR2 FQNEAQ (reference sequence). The CDR3 loop reads CASSKTGFSPLHF. DNA of the CDR3: TGTGCCAGCAGCAAGACAGGGTTTTCACCCCTCCACTTT.

The chain links TRBV5-1 to TRBJ2-5; 8 bases match TRBD2. Germline V lookup: CDR1 SGHRS, CDR2 YFSETQ. The CDR3 is 16 amino acids. The junction had 12 bases not matched to a gene; V was cut back by 4 bases and J by 4 bases. The CDR3 bases are TGCGCCAGCAGCCCCCGGGGGGGGCGGGGGTTAGAGACCCAGTACTTC. It specifies CASSPRGGRGLETQYF.

CDR3 in DNA: TGTGCCAGCAGTTACTCGAGTAGCGGGGGGGCCGGGGAGCTGTTTTTT. Its translation: CASSYSSSGGAGELFF. The chain couples TRBV6-6 to TRBJ2-2; 11 nucleotides line up with TRBD2. J gave up 6 bases and V 0 bases, and 3 bases lay outside the gene matches. The CDR3 contains 16 residues. In germline, CDR1 is MNHNY, CDR2 SVGAGI (reference sequence).

The rearrangement joins TRBV7-9 to TRBJ2-6; TRBD2 is a possible D gene (5 bases). Trimming took 4 bases from V and 4 from J, leaving 11 bases between them. The CDR3 covers 15 residues. Germline assignment: CDR1 SEHNR and CDR2 FQNEAQ (reference sequence). CDR3 in amino acids: CASSSPGVGANVLTF. In DNA form, the CDR3 reads TGTGCCAGCAGCTCCCCCGGGGTGGGGGCCAACGTCCTGACTTTC.

The chain uses TRBV4-1 and TRBJ2-1; 12 bases fit TRBD2. Germline V gives CDR1 MGHRA, CDR2 YSYEKL. Trimming removed 5 bases from V and 2 bases from J; junction bases left unmatched: 7. The CDR3 is 17 residues long. CDR3 sequence reads: CASSSFSSGGAYNEQFF. The CDR3 coding sequence is TGCGCCAGCAGCTCTTTCTCTAGCGGGGGGGCCTACAATGAGCAGTTCTTC.

This clone was seen only a few times. The V and J genes are TRBV28 and TRBJ1-1; 9 positions match TRBD1. Germline trimming cut 6 bases from V and 2 bases from J; bases unmatched to any gene: 7. This CDR3 is 15 amino acids long. CDR1 and CDR2 from the germline V gene are MDHEN and SYDVKM. CDR3 loop: CASSSYRGLNTEAFF. Here the CDR3 DNA reads TGTGCCAGCAGCTCTTACAGGGGGCTTAACACTGAAGCTTTCTTT.

This chain uses TRBV28 with TRBJ1-2, with a possible D match to TRBD1 (6 bases). Trimming stripped 8 bases from V and 4 bases from J, with 17 bases between. Looked up from germline, CDR1 is MDHEN and CDR2 is SYDVKM. The CDR3 is made up of 14 amino acids. The CDR3 loop reads CASLSGTPFYGYTF. In DNA form, the CDR3 reads TGTGCCAGCTTATCCGGGACACCTTTCTATGGCTACACCTTC.

This clone came up a few times. J is TRBJ1-1 and V is TRBV6-5; a possible D gene is TRBD1 (6 bases). CDR3 length: 14 residues. Between the trimmed V and J ends, which lost 5 bases and 0 bases, there was a span of 10 bases. Germline CDR1 MNHEY, CDR2 SVGAGI. This CDR3 reads CASSIQGMNTEAFF. CDR3 bases: TGTGCCAGCAGTATACAGGGTATGAACACTGAAGCTTTCTTT.

This clone has a handful of counts. The rearrangement uses TRBV28 and TRBJ1-4, with 7 bases fitting TRBD1. The length of the CDR3 is 15 residues. Germline V gene lookup returns CDR1 MDHEN and CDR2 SYDVKM. Trimming took 5 bases from V and 2 from J; bases not matched to a gene: 5. The CDR3 loop reads CASSKPGQTNEKLFF. CDR3 bases: TGTGCCAGCAGTAAGCCGGGACAGACTAATGAAAAACTGTTTTTT.

J is TRBJ2-3 and V is TRBV6-1; 7 nucleotides agree with TRBD1. CDR1 and CDR2 from the germline V gene are MNHNS and SASEGT. V trimming: 6 bases; J trimming: 4 bases; junction bases outside the gene matches: 7. The CDR3 runs 14 residues. The CDR3 bases are TGTGCCAGCAGGGAGACAGGGCTGGCAGATACGCAGTATTTT. Its translation: CASRETGLADTQYF.

J is TRBJ2-7 and V is TRBV7-9; weak D call: TRBD2 (5 bases). The V and J ends lost 1 base and 7 bases respectively, with 14 bases between them. The CDR3 runs 14 residues. CDR1 and CDR2 from the germline V gene are SEHNR and FQNEAQ (reference sequence). The CDR3 DNA follows: TGTGCCAGCAGCTTAGTTGGAGGATTGGGGGAGCAGTACTTC. It translates to CASSLVGGLGEQYF.

The gene calls are TRBV10-3 and TRBJ2-7, with 10 bases matching TRBD2. With 0 bases clipped from V and 0 bases from J, the junction kept 5 bases outside the gene matches. The CDR3 is 17 amino acids. Germline loops: CDR1 ENHRY, CDR2 SYGVKD. For the CDR3, the DNA is TGTGCCATCAGTGAGTCCCTAGCGGGGGATCGCTCCTACGAGCAGTACTTC. Its protein product is CAISESLAGDRSYEQYF.

V gene TRBV5-4 combines with J gene TRBJ2-1; TRBD1 matches at 7 bases. CDR3 length: 16 residues. The J segment lost 2 bases and the V segment lost 4 bases, leaving 9 bases of the junction unmatched. CDR1 is SGHNT and CDR2 is YYREEE in the germline V gene (reference sequence). Written as DNA, the CDR3 is TGTGCCAGCAGCGCCGGACAGGTGGGAACCTACAATGAGCAGTTCTTC. The encoded protein is CASSAGQVGTYNEQFF.

This chain links TRBV11-2 with TRBJ1-4; D uncertain. The length of the CDR3 is 15 residues. Germline lookup yields CDR1 SGHAT and CDR2 FQNNGV. With 1 base removed from V and 3 bases from J, the gap between germline ends came to 9 bases. The CDR3: CASSLVRAPNEKLFF. The CDR3 DNA is TGTGCCAGCAGCTTAGTGCGGGCACCTAATGAAAAACTGTTTTTT.

This clone appeared a few times. This CDR3 reads CASTARGGPLSYEQYF. The CDR3 region has the DNA TGCGCCAGCACCGCCCGAGGTGGTCCCCTGTCTTACGAGCAGTACTTC. The rearrangement joins TRBV5-1 to TRBJ2-7; D gene ambiguous. The CDR3 extends over 16 amino acids. Trimming shortened V by 6 bases and J by 4 bases, and 23 bases separated the two germline ends. Germline lookup yields CDR1 SGHRS and CDR2 YFSETQ.

Comment on this clone: Mismatch with germline at one junction end may stem from a read error. The chain has TRBV4-2 and TRBJ2-5; tentative D call: TRBD2 (8 bases). The germline CDR1 and CDR2 sequences are LGHNA and YNFKEQ. The CDR3 extends over 15 amino acids. The CDR3 DNA reads TGTGCCAGCAGACAAGGCCGGGAGGGGGCAGAGACCCAGTACTTC. Protein sequence: CASRQGREGAETQYF.

The sample holds a few counts of this clone. Written as DNA, the CDR3 is TGTGCCAGCAGTTTTGGGACTAGCGGGGGGGCGACAGATACGCAGTATTTT. Translating it yields CASSFGTSGGATDTQYF. J is TRBJ2-3 and V is TRBV28; the match to TRBD2 covers 16 bases. J lost 3 bases, V lost 3 bases, and 3 bases had no gene match. CDR3 length: 17 amino acids. The germline CDR1 and CDR2 sequences are MDHEN and SYDVKM.

This clone came up a few times. The chain employs TRBV2 and TRBJ2-2, with a possible D match to TRBD1 (5 bases). CDR3 length: 13 amino acids. Germline CDR1 SNHLY, CDR2 FYNNEI. The V gene lost 10 bases and the J gene lost 1 base, with 10 bases spanning the gap. In nucleotides, the CDR3 is TGTGCCACCCTAGGACAGAACACCGGGGAGCTGTTTTTT. Protein: CATLGQNTGELFF.

This chain links TRBV30 with TRBJ2-7, with a weak D call TRBD1 (5 bases). CDR1 and CDR2 (germline): GTSNPN, SVGIG (reference sequence). This CDR3 is built from 14 residues. The germline V and J ends were trimmed by 0 bases and 5 bases, with 14 bases remaining between them. The CDR3 protein is CAWSVEGVRDEQYF. CDR3 nucleotides: TGTGCCTGGAGTGTTGAAGGGGTAAGGGACGAGCAGTACTTC. The full variable domain, with the rest looked up from reference TRBV30 and TRBJ2-7, is SQTIHQWPATLVQPVGSPLSLECTVEGTSNPNLYWYRQAAGRGLQLLFYSVGIGQISSEVPQNLSASRPQDRQFILSSKKLLLSDSGFYLCAWSVEGVRDEQYFGPGTRLTVT.

This clone appeared a few times. This rearrangement joins TRBV11-2 to TRBJ2-5; D is undetermined. Trimming cost V 0 bases and J 6 bases, with 11 bases left between them. This CDR3 is built from 14 residues. Germline V gene sequence: CDR1 SGHAT, CDR2 FQNNGV. For the CDR3, the DNA is TGTGCCAGCAGCTTAGACTTAGATATTAAGACCCAGTACTTC. Its protein product is CASSLDLDIKTQYF. Based on the CDR3 plus reference TRBV11-2 and TRBJ2-5, the full variable domain is EAGVAQSPRYKIIEKRQSVAFWCNPISGHATLYWYQQILGQGPKLLIQFQNNGVVDDSQLPKDRFSAERLKGVDSTLKIQPAKLEDSAVYLCASSLDLDIKTQYFGPGTRLLVL.

The chain links TRBV5-1 to TRBJ1-2; 9 bases agree with TRBD1. V was pared by 3 bases and J by 5 bases, with 5 bases of the junction left unmatched. Germline CDR1 SGHRS, CDR2 YFSETQ. This CDR3 comprises 14 residues. The CDR3 region has the DNA TGCGCCAGCAGCTCACAGACAGGGGGGTATGGCTACACCTTC. Translated, it gives CASSSQTGGYGYTF.

This chain links TRBV6-1 with TRBJ1-2; D not resolved. This CDR3 spans 12 amino acids. The V gene lost 4 bases and the J gene lost 6 bases, with 9 bases spanning the gap. The germline CDR1 and CDR2 sequences are MNHNS and SASEGT. CDR3 sequence: CASSVRRDGYTF. DNA for the CDR3: TGTGCCAGCAGTGTGAGGAGGGATGGCTACACCTTC.